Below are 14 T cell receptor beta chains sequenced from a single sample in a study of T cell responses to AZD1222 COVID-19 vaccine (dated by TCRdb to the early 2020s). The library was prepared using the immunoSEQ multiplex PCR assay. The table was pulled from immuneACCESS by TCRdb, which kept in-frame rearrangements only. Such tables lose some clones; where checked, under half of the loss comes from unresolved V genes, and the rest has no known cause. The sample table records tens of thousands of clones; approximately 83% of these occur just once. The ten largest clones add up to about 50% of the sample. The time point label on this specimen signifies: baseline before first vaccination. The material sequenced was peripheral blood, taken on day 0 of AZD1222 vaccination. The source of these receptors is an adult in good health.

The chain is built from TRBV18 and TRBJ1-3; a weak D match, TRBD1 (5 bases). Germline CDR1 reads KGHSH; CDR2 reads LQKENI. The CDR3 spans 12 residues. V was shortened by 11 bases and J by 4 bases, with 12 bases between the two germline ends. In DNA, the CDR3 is TGTGCCTCACACGGGACCGGAAACACCATATATTTT. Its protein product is CASHGTGNTIYF.

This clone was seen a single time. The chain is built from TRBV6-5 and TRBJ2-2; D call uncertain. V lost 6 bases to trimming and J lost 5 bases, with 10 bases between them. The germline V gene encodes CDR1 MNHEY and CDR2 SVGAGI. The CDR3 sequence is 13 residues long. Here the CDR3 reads CASRLRATGELFF. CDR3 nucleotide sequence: TGTGCCAGCAGATTGAGAGCTACCGGGGAGCTGTTTTTT.

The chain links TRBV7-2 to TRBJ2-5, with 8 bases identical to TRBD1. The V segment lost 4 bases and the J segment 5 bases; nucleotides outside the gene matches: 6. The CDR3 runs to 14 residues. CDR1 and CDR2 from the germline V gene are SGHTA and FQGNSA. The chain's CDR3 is CASSSPGGGETQYF. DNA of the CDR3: TGTGCCAGCAGCTCTCCAGGGGGCGGGGAGACCCAGTACTTC.

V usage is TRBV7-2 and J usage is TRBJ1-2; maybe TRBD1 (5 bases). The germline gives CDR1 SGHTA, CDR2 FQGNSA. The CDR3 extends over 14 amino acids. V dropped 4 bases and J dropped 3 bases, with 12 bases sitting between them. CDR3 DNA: TGTGCCAGCAGCTCCAAACGGGGGGACTATGGCTACACCTTC. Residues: CASSSKRGDYGYTF.

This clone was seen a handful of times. The CDR3 protein is CASSASSTGAYEQYF. CDR3 sequence (DNA): TGTGCCAGCAGCGCCTCCTCGACAGGGGCCTACGAGCAGTACTTC. The V call is TRBV9, the J call TRBJ2-7; 8 nucleotides match TRBD1. CDR1 SGDLS and CDR2 YYNGEE come from the germline V gene. Trimming cost V 3 bases and J 2 bases; bases outside gene matches: 7. This CDR3 is built from 15 residues.

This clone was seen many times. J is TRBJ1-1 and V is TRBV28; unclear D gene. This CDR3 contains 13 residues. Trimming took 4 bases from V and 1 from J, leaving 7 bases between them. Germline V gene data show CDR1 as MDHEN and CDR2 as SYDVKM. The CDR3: CASSYRQNTEAFF. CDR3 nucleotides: TGTGCCAGCAGTTACCGACAGAACACTGAAGCTTTCTTT.

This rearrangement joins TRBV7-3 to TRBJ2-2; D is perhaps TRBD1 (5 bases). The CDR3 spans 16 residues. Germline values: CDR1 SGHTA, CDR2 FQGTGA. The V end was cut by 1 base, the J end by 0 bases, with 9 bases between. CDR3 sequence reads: CASSLNGASNTGELFF. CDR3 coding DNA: TGTGCCAGCAGCTTAAATGGGGCCTCGAACACCGGGGAGCTGTTTTTT.

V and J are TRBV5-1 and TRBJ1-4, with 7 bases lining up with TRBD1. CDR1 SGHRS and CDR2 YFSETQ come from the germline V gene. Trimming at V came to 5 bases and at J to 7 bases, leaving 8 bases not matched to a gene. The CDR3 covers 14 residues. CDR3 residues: CASREGTELEKLFF. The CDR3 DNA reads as TGCGCCAGCAGAGAAGGGACAGAGCTTGAAAAACTGTTTTTT.

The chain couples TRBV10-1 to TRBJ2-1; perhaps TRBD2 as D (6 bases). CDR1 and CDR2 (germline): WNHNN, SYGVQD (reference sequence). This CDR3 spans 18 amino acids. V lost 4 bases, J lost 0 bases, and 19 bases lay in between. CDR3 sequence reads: CASSGGPGTSGSYNEQFF. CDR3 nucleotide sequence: TGCGCCAGCAGTGGAGGGCCAGGGACTTCTGGCTCCTACAATGAGCAGTTCTTC.

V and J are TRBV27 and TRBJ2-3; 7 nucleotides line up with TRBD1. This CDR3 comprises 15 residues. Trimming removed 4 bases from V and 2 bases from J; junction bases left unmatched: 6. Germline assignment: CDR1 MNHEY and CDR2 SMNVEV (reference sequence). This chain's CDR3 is CASSSGQVTTDTQYF. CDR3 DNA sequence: TGTGCCAGCAGTTCAGGACAGGTAACCACAGATACGCAGTATTTT.

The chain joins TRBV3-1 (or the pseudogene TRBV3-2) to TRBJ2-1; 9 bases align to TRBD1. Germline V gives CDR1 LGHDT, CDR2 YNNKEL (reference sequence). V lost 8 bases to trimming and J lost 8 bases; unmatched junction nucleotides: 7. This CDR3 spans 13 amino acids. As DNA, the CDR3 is TGTGCCAGCGGGGACAGGGACTCGGATGAGCAGTTCTTC. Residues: CASGDRDSDEQFF.

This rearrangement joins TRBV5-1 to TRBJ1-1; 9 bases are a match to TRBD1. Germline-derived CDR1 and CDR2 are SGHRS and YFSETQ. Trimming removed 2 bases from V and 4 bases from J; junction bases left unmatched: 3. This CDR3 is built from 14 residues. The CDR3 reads CASSLQGAGTEAFF. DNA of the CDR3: TGCGCCAGCAGCTTACAGGGGGCTGGCACTGAAGCTTTCTTT.

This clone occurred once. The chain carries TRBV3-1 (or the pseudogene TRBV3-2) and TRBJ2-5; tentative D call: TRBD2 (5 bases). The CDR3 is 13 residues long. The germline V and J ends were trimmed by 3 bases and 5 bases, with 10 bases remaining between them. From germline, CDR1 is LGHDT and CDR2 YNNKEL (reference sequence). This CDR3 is CASSHGERETQYF. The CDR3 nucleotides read TGTGCCAGCAGCCATGGGGAGAGGGAGACCCAGTACTTC.

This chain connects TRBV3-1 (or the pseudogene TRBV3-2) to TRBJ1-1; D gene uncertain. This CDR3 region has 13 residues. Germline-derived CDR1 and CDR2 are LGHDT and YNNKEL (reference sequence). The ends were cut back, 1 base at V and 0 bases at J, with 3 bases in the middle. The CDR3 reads CASSQALNTEAFF. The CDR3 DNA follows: TGTGCCAGCAGCCAAGCTCTGAACACTGAAGCTTTCTTT.